The present entry profiles one T cell receptor beta chain with its context. The antigen is unknown. The United States was where all participants with HIV were treated. The sample comes from a study of long-term antiretroviral therapy in people with HIV. Regarding the study as a whole: With ART, diversity went up but was still lower than in transplant donor controls. Every time point showed a repertoire led by clones expanded before ART.

Running of the v3.0 immunoSEQ assay took place at survey level. Only in-frame clones appear in the TCRdb table, and some are missing; sequencing was by immunoSEQ multiplex PCR. The sample has about 17,000 clones, over 75% seen once. The sample in question was unsorted PBMCs, obtained less than 2.2 years before starting antiretroviral therapy. This receptor was identified in a man between 25 and 39 years old with HIV.

As DNA, the CDR3 is TGTGCCAGCAGCTTGGATAGGGACAAGAATGAAAAACTGTTTTTT. Translated, it gives CASSLDRDKNEKLFF. The chain recombines TRBV5-4 with TRBJ1-4; D may be TRBD1 (6 bases). Germline V lookup: CDR1 SGHNT, CDR2 YYREEE (reference sequence). The length of the CDR3 is 15 residues. V was pared by 0 bases and J by 5 bases, with 11 bases between.